Below are 5 T cell receptor beta chains sequenced from a single sample in a study of control samples from healthy donors and cancer patients (dated by TCRdb to about 2020). The method was the immunoSEQ multiplex PCR assay. TCRdb took this table from immuneACCESS and kept in-frame rearrangements with V and J called. Such tables lack part of the clones; where checked against another copy, unresolved V genes explain under half of the gap, and the rest is unexplained. The sample table lists 25,000 to 35,000 clones, around 91% of them with a count of one. The biggest ten clones account for roughly 12% of the sample. Sequencing input: PBMCs. Source of these receptors: a middle-aged man with lung cancer.

The V call is TRBV28, the J call TRBJ1-6; D call uncertain. CDR3 size: 14 residues. Trimming took 6 bases from V and 10 from J, leaving 16 bases between them. The germline CDR1 and CDR2 sequences are MDHEN and SYDVKM. The DNA for the CDR3 is TGTGCCAGCAGAGGCCTTGGGATCGGATCACCCCTCCACTTT. Protein: CASRGLGIGSPLHF.

The rearrangement joins TRBV6-5 to TRBJ1-4, with unresolved D. Trimming pared 0 bases from V and 8 bases from J, leaving 16 bases between. Germline V gene data show CDR1 as MNHEY and CDR2 as SVGAGI. This CDR3 is built from 16 residues. The CDR3 here is CASSYSGDIEGEKLFF. The CDR3 region has the DNA TGTGCCAGCAGTTACTCAGGCGACATAGAAGGGGAAAAACTGTTTTTT.

This clone was detected only once. The chain is built from TRBV7-9 and TRBJ2-3; 13 nucleotides line up with TRBD2. The CDR3 loop spans 16 amino acids. V was pared by 3 bases and J by 2 bases, with 2 bases of the junction left unmatched. The germline V gene has CDR1 SEHNR and CDR2 FQNEAQ (reference sequence). CDR3: CASSLTSGGTTDTQYF. For the CDR3, the DNA is TGTGCCAGCAGCTTGACTAGCGGGGGGACCACAGATACGCAGTATTTT.

The chain uses TRBV29-1 and TRBJ1-2; weak D call: TRBD1 (6 bases). Trimming stripped 7 bases from V and 4 bases from J, with 13 bases between. The CDR3 is made up of 12 amino acids. Germline CDR1 reads SQVTM; CDR2 reads ANQGSEA. Written as DNA, the CDR3 is TGCAGCGCCGAGGCAGGGGCCTATGGCTACACCTTC. Translating it yields CSAEAGAYGYTF.

The V call is TRBV7-2, the J call TRBJ2-4; the D is unclear. This CDR3 contains 12 residues. Germline V gene lookup returns CDR1 SGHTA and CDR2 FQGNSA. Trimming stripped 3 bases from V and 5 bases from J, with 5 bases between. For the CDR3, the DNA is TGTGCCAGCAGCTTGAACCAAAACATTCAGTACTTC. Amino acids: CASSLNQNIQYF.